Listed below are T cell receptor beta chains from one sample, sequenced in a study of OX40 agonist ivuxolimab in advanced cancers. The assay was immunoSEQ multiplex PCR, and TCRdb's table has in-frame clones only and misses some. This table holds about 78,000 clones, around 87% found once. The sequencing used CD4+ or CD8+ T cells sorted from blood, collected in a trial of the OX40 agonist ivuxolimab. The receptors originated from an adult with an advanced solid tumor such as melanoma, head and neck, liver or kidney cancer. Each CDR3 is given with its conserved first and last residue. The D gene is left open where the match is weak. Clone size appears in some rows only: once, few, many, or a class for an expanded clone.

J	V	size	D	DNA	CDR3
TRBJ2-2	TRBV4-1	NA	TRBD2	TGCGCCAGCAGCCAAGATGTGGGCGGGAGAGGCACCGGGGAGCTGTTTTTT	CASSQDVGGRGTGELFF
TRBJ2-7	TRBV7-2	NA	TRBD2	TGTGCCAGCAGCCCCCAAGGACTAGCGGGAACGGGCCAGCAGTACTTC	CASSPQGLAGTGQQYF
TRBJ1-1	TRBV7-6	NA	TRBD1	TGTGCCAGCAGCGGCACAGGGGACACTGAAGCTTTCTTT	CASSGTGDTEAFF
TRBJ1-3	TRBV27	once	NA	TGTGCCAGCAGTTTAGGAGGGATCGGAAACACCATATATTTT	CASSLGGIGNTIYF
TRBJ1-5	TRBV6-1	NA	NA	TGTGCCAGCCTCCGGGACCCGCGGAGCAATCAGCCCCAGCATTTT	CASLRDPRSNQPQHF
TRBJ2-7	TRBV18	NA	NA	TGTGCCAGCTCACGGGGCTCGGACGAGCAGTACTTC	CASSRGSDEQYF
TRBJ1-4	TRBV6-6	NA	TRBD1	TGTGCCAGCAGTGACTCCGGGACAGGGACTGAAAAACTGTTTTTT	CASSDSGTGTEKLFF
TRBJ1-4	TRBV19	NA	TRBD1	TGTGCCAGTAGTACAAAGACAGGGGAAAAACTGTTTTTT	CASSTKTGEKLFF
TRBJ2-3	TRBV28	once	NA	TGTGCCAGCAGTTTACTTGGGGGTACGCAGTATTTT	CASSLLGGTQYF
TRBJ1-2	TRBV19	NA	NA	TGTGCCAGTAGTATGGCAGGGATTTTCTATGGCTACACCTTC	CASSMAGIFYGYTF
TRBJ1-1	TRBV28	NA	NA	TGTGCCAGCAGTTTATCACAGGGTGGCACTGAAGCTTTCTTT	CASSLSQGGTEAFF
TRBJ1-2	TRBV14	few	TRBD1	TGTGCCAGCAGCCGTAGGACAGGGGATGGCTACACCTTC	CASSRRTGDGYTF
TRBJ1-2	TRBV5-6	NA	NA	TGTGCCAGCAGCCTAAATGGAAACCTTCGAGGTAGCGGCTACACCTTC	CASSLNGNLRGSGYTF
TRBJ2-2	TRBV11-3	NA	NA	TGTGCCAGCAGCTTAGATGTCTCGCGCGGGGAGCTGTTTTTT	CASSLDVSRGELFF
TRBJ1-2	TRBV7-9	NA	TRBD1	TGTGCCAGCAGCCCGGACAGGTACTATGGCTACACCTTC	CASSPDRYYGYTF
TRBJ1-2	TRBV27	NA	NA	TGTGCCAGCAGTCCTCAAGCTAACTATGGCTACACCTTC	CASSPQANYGYTF
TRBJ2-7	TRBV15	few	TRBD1	TGTGCCAACGAAGGGGGCTACCTTGGAGACGAAGAGCAGTACTTC	CANEGGYLGDEEQYF
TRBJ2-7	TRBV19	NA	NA	TGTGCCAGTAGTATAGCGGTGTCGCACTCCTACGAGCAGTACTTC	CASSIAVSHSYEQYF
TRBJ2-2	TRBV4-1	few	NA	TGCGCCAGCAGCAAAATCGACATGGGATTTGCCGGGGAGCTGTTTTTT	CASSKIDMGFAGELFF
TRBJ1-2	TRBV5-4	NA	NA	TGTGCCAGCAGTCTGGACTATGGCTACACCTTC	CASSLDYGYTF
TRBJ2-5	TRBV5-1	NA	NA	TGCGCCAGCAGCTTCGGCGGGACGGGAACCCAGTACTTC	CASSFGGTGTQYF
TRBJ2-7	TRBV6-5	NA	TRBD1	TGTGCCAGCGACCTCCCAGGGGGCTACGAGCAGTACTTC	CASDLPGGYEQYF
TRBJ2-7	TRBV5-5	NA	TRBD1	TGTGCCACCGCCCCGACAGGGGTTGGGGGCGAGCAGTACTTC	CATAPTGVGGEQYF
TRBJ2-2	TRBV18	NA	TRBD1	TGTGCCAGCTCACCACGCTTAGGACAGGGAAACACCGGGGAGCTGTTTTTT	CASSPRLGQGNTGELFF
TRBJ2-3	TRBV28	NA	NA	TGTGCCAGCAGTTGGGCGACGAGCACAGATACGCAGTATTTT	CASSWATSTDTQYF
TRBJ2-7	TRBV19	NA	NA	TGTGCCAGTAGTATCACAGGATTTAGCTCCTACGAGCAGTACTTC	CASSITGFSSYEQYF
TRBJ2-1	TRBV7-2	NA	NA	TGTGCCAGCAGCCCACAGGGCCCTTCCTACAATGAGCAGTTCTTC	CASSPQGPSYNEQFF
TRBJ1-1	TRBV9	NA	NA	TGTGCCAGCAGCGTGTTTGAGGGAGGCAACACTGAAGCTTTCTTT	CASSVFEGGNTEAFF
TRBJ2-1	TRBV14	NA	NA	TGTGCCAGCAGCAAGACGGACAATTACTACAATGAGCAGTTCTTC	CASSKTDNYYNEQFF
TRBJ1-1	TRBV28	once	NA	TGTGCCAGCAAACCGGGGGAGATGATGAACACTGAAGCTTTCTTT	CASKPGEMMNTEAFF
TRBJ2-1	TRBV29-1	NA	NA	TGCAGCGTCCTAACTAGAGGGGGGAGCTCCTACAATGAGCAGTTCTTC	CSVLTRGGSSYNEQFF
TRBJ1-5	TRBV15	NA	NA	TGTGCCACCAGCAGAGATGCCCGTTACCTTAGCAATCAGCCCCAGCATTTT	CATSRDARYLSNQPQHF
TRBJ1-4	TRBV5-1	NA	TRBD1	TGCGCCAGCAGCAGAGGACAGGATTGGGATGAAAAACTGTTTTTT	CASSRGQDWDEKLFF
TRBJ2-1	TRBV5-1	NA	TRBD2	TGCGCCAGCAGCTTTATGAGCGGGAGCTCCTACAATGAGCAGTTCTTC	CASSFMSGSSYNEQFF
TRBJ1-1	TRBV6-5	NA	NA	TGTGCCAGCAGCCCAGTGGGGTTTGAAGCTTTCTTT	CASSPVGFEAFF
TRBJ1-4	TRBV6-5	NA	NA	TGTGCCAGCAGGGTGGAGTGGGGTAATGAAAAACTGTTTTTT	CASRVEWGNEKLFF
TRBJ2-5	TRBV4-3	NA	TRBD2	TGCGCCAGCAGCCAAGATAGCGGGAGGCGCGAGACCCAGTACTTC	CASSQDSGRRETQYF
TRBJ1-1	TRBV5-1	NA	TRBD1	TGCGCCAGCAGCTCCGGGACAGTCTATGAAGCTTTCTTT	CASSSGTVYEAFF
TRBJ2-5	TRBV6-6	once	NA	TGTGCCACCAGTCGGGGGACAGCGATACAAGAGACCCAGTACTTC	CATSRGTAIQETQYF